The 18 T cell receptor beta chains below were found in one sample sequenced in a study of blood T cell repertoires in COVID-19. Only in-frame clones appear in the TCRdb table, and some are missing; sequencing was by immunoSEQ multiplex PCR. The sample shows hundreds of thousands of clones, approximately 85% of them seen only once. The sample consisted of PBMCs or T cells enriched from blood (not recorded which). These receptor sequences come from a woman between 45 and 60 years old with acute COVID-19.

This clone occurred a few times. This rearrangement joins TRBV6-2 or TRBV6-3 to TRBJ1-2; D might be TRBD1 (6 bases). V lost 5 bases and J 4 bases, leaving 20 bases between the germline ends. This CDR3 has 16 residues. CDR1 MNHEY and CDR2 SVGEGT come from the germline V gene. The CDR3, as DNA: TGTGCCAGCAGTCCCCCCCTCGCAGGGGTTGGCTATGGCTACACCTTC. This translates into CASSPPLAGVGYGYTF.

The V call is TRBV29-1, the J call TRBJ1-2; possible D gene TRBD1, 6 bases. CDR1 and CDR2 (germline): SQVTM, ANQGSEA. Between the trimmed V and J ends, which lost 7 bases and 4 bases, there was a span of 19 bases. This CDR3 spans 14 amino acids. CDR3 sequence: CSAIRDTGFYGYTF. The CDR3, as DNA: TGCAGCGCAATTCGGGACACCGGATTCTATGGCTACACCTTC.

This clone was picked up one time. The chain uses TRBV12-5 and TRBJ1-2, with 7 bases that match TRBD1. V dropped 6 bases and J dropped 5; count of bases not matched to a gene: 12. Germline V gene lookup returns CDR1 LGHNT and CDR2 FRNRAP. The length of the CDR3 is 15 residues. The CDR3 DNA is TGTGCTAGTGGGGCTCGTGGGCAGGGGGAATATGGCTACACCTTC. This codes for CASGARGQGEYGYTF.

V usage is TRBV18 and J usage is TRBJ1-5, with a tentative D call TRBD1 (5 bases). Germline loops: CDR1 KGHSH, CDR2 LQKENI. V was trimmed by 5 bases and J by 0 bases, leaving 11 bases between them. This CDR3 region has 15 residues. The CDR3 DNA sequence: TGTGCCAGCTCATCGGGGGACGCTAGCAATCAGCCCCAGCATTTT. Translated, it gives CASSSGDASNQPQHF.

This clone came up once. This rearrangement joins TRBV12-3 or TRBV12-4 to TRBJ1-6; perhaps TRBD1 as D (5 bases). Trimming cost V 5 bases and J 8 bases, with 10 bases left between them. The CDR3 is made up of 13 amino acids. The CDR3 DNA reads TGTGCCAGCAGTCTCCAGGGTGATTCACCCCTCCACTTT. It encodes CASSLQGDSPLHF.

The chain employs TRBV6-5 and TRBJ1-5; D possibly corresponds to TRBD1 (5 bases). The CDR3 length is 14 residues. V lost 0 bases, J lost 9 bases, and 12 bases lay in between. Per germline, CDR1 MNHEY and CDR2 SVGAGI. CDR3 sequence (DNA): TGTGCCAGCAGTTACTCCCAGGGCGTGAGGCCCCAGCATTTT. The encoded protein is CASSYSQGVRPQHF.

In nucleotides, the CDR3 is TGTGCCAGCTCACCACCTACAGGGCGATCCGGGGAGCTGTTTTTT. Translating it yields CASSPPTGRSGELFF. J is TRBJ2-2 and V is TRBV18; a possible D gene is TRBD1 (6 bases). The CDR3 sequence is 15 residues long. Trimming shortened V by 0 bases and J by 6 bases, and 11 bases separated the two germline ends. Germline CDR1 is KGHSH and CDR2 is LQKENI. The full variable domain, completed using reference TRBV18 and TRBJ2-2, is NAGVMQNPRHLVRRRGQEARLRCSPMKGHSHVYWYRQLPEEGLKFMVYLQKENIIDESGMPKERFSAEFPKEGPSILRIQQVVRGDSAAYFCASSPPTGRSGELFFGEGSRLTVL.

The CDR3 region is CASSQDLGALGNTIYF. As DNA, the CDR3 is TGTGCCAGCAGCCAAGATTTAGGAGCTTTGGGAAACACCATATATTTT. This chain connects TRBV3-1 (or the pseudogene TRBV3-2) to TRBJ1-3; D not certain. The CDR3 extends over 16 amino acids. CDR1 and CDR2 (germline): LGHDT, YNNKEL (reference sequence). V lost 0 bases, J lost 4 bases, and 13 bases lay in between.

The chain has TRBV30 and TRBJ2-7, with D hard to call. The CDR3 sequence is 12 residues long. Between the trimmed V and J ends, which lost 2 bases and 4 bases, there was a span of 9 bases. CDR1 and CDR2 from the germline V gene are GTSNPN and SVGIG (reference sequence). This CDR3 is CAWSTNSYEQYF. CDR3 in DNA: TGTGCCTGGAGTACGAACTCGTACGAGCAGTACTTC. The complete variable domain, with remaining parts taken from reference TRBV30 and TRBJ2-7, reads SQTIHQWPATLVQPVGSPLSLECTVEGTSNPNLYWYRQAAGRGLQLLFYSVGIGQISSEVPQNLSASRPQDRQFILSSKKLLLSDSGFYLCAWSTNSYEQYFGPGTRLTVT.

The V call is TRBV19, the J call TRBJ2-7; possibly TRBD1 for D (5 bases). V lost 5 bases to trimming and J lost 3 bases, with 20 bases between them. CDR3 length: 16 amino acids. From germline, CDR1 is LNHDA and CDR2 SQIVND (reference sequence). The CDR3: CASSAHHRTKHYEQYF. DNA of the CDR3: TGTGCCAGTAGTGCCCACCATAGGACAAAGCACTACGAGCAGTACTTC.

This chain uses TRBV7-2 with TRBJ1-1; TRBD1 matches at 10 bases. CDR1 and CDR2 from the germline V gene are SGHTA and FQGNSA. V shed 5 bases and J 5 bases; nucleotides not matched to a gene: 5. The CDR3 covers 14 residues. The CDR3 region has the DNA TGTGCCAGCAGCATCGGGACAGGGGTAACTGAAGCTTTCTTT. Its protein is CASSIGTGVTEAFF.

DNA for the CDR3: TGTGCCAGCAGTTACTCTCAGGGTCGGGACTATGGCTACACCTTC. This translates into CASSYSQGRDYGYTF. The rearrangement links TRBV6-5 to TRBJ1-2, with D possibly matching TRBD1 (5 bases). This CDR3 has 15 residues. Germline values: CDR1 MNHEY, CDR2 SVGAGI. V was shortened by 0 bases and J by 3 bases, with 11 bases between the two germline ends.

This clone has just a few counts. The chain carries TRBV6-9 and TRBJ1-2, with D perhaps TRBD1 (5 bases). Trimming shortened V by 2 bases and J by 2 bases, and 15 bases separated the two germline ends. The CDR3 sequence is 16 residues long. Germline loops: CDR1 MNHGY, CDR2 SVAAGI. The CDR3 sequence is CASSYAGGGANYGYTF. In nucleotides, the CDR3 is TGTGCCAGCAGTTATGCGGGCGGAGGGGCGAACTATGGCTACACCTTC.

This clone was detected once. The chain employs TRBV5-4 and TRBJ1-1; tentatively, D is TRBD1 (5 bases). The CDR3 has 15 amino acids. Germline-derived CDR1 and CDR2 are SGHNT and YYREEE (reference sequence). Trimming removed 4 bases from V and 1 base from J, with 14 bases in between. The CDR3 region has the DNA TGTGCCAGCAGCGGATTATCAGGGTGGAACACTGAAGCTTTCTTT. This sequence encodes CASSGLSGWNTEAFF.

V gene TRBV18 combines with J gene TRBJ2-7; TRBD1 matches at 12 bases. CDR3 length: 15 residues. Trimming cost V 0 bases and J 7 bases; bases outside gene matches: 4. Germline V CDR1 and CDR2: KGHSH, LQKENI. The DNA for the CDR3 is TGTGCCAGCTCACCACCGGGACAGGGGGCTCGAGAGCAGTACTTC. It yields the protein CASSPPGQGAREQYF.

This sequence joins TRBV12-3 or TRBV12-4 and TRBJ1-2; D is unresolved. The CDR3 is 12 amino acids. Trimming removed 4 bases at V and 14 bases at J, with 17 bases between. This chain's CDR3 is CASSSGPPLATF. CDR3 sequence (DNA): TGTGCCAGCAGTTCCGGGCCCCCATTAGCGACCTTC.

The chain has TRBV18 and TRBJ1-4, with D perhaps matching TRBD1 (5 bases). The CDR3 loop spans 16 amino acids. The ends were cut back, 4 bases at V and 4 bases at J, with 16 bases in the middle. Germline V gene data show CDR1 as KGHSH and CDR2 as LQKENI. The CDR3 spells CASSRESGGYNEKLFF. CDR3 nucleotides: TGTGCCAGCTCACGCGAGAGCGGGGGATATAATGAAAAACTGTTTTTT.

This sequence joins TRBV6-5 and TRBJ1-1, with 9 bases matching TRBD1. V trimming: 5 bases; J trimming: 8 bases; junction bases outside the gene matches: 9. CDR1 MNHEY and CDR2 SVGAGI come from the germline V gene. CDR3 size: 14 residues. The DNA for the CDR3 is TGTGCCAGCAGTATGCCCGGGACAGGGAAAGAAGCTTTCTTT. This gives the protein CASSMPGTGKEAFF.